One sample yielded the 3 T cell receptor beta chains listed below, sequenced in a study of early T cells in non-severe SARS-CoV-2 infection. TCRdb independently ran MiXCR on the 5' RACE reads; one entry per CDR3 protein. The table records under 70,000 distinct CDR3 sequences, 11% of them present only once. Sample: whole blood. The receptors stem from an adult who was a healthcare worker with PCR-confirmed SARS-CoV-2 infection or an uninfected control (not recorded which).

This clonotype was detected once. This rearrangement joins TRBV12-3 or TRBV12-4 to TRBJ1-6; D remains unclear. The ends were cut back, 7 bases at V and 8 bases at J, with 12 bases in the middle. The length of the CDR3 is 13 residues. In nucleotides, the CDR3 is TGTGCCAGCACCCTTCGTCGGGATTCACCCCTCCACTTT. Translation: CASTLRRDSPLHF.

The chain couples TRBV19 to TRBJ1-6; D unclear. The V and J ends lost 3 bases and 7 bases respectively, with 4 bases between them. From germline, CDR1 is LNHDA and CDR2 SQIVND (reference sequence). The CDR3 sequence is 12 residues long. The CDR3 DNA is TGTGCCAGTAGTATTGGAAATTCACCCCTCCACTTT. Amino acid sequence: CASSIGNSPLHF.

The CDR3 sequence: CASSYDRAVGADTQYF. The CDR3 bases are TGTGCCAGCAGCTACGACAGGGCGGTGGGCGCAGATACGCAGTATTTT. The chain recombines TRBV6-1 with TRBJ2-3, with TRBD1 matching over 7 bases. V lost 6 bases, J lost 4 bases, and 13 bases stayed unmatched. The CDR3 consists of 16 residues. Looked up from germline, CDR1 is MNHNS and CDR2 is SASEGT.